This T cell receptor beta chain originates from a study of CD8 T cells in Susac syndrome. RNA was extracted with the RNeasy kit, and a quantity of roughly 0.45 to 1 ug was reverse transcribed using random hexamers. TCRdb reprocessed the immunoSEQ multiplex PCR reads via MiXCR and lists one record per CDR3 protein. The sample carries roughly 120,000 distinct CDR3 sequences, roughly 94% recorded once. It was treatment-naive patients with stable or active relapsing-remitting disease who made up the multiple sclerosis controls. Negative isolation yielded CD8+ and CD4+ T cells; FACS enriched TEMRA cells. J gave up 2 bases and V 2 bases, and 9 bases lay outside the gene matches. This CDR3 comprises 17 residues. Germline values: CDR1 LNHDA, CDR2 SQIVND (reference sequence).

Sequencing input: CD4+ T cells from PBMCs. The chain recombines TRBV19 with TRBJ2-5, with 9 bases aligning to TRBD1. The sequence derives from a human donor with multiple sclerosis. The DNA for the CDR3 is TGTGCCAGTAGTATAAGGACTAGGACAGGGGATCAAGAGACCCAGTACTTC. It codes for CASSIRTRTGDQETQYF.